Included here is one T cell receptor beta chain sequence, with context. Its target is not known. The sample holds other DNA sequences that translate to the same CDR3. After removal of 5 bases from V and 6 bases from J, the junction contained 3 bases not matched to a gene. The germline gives CDR1 SEHNR, CDR2 FQNEAQ (reference sequence). This CDR3 region has 12 residues. These data come from a study of T cell responses to AZD1222 COVID-19 vaccine. General study findings and limits: Reportedly, close to half of spike-specific TCRs are directed against unmutated variant regions.

The protocol was immunoSEQ multiplex PCR, while the TCRdb copy is restricted to in-frame clones and leaves out a portion. The repertoire includes 100,000 to 150,000 clones, under 95% of them detected once, and around 0.98% sits in the top ten. The rearrangement uses TRBV7-9 and TRBJ1-2; 7 bases match TRBD1. Specimen: peripheral blood, collected 28 days after the second AZD1222 dose. This TCR derives from an adult who received the AZD1222 COVID-19 vaccine. The CDR3 spells CASSAGTDGYTF. CDR3 sequence (DNA): TGTGCCAGCAGCGCCGGGACAGATGGCTACACCTTC.